This passage covers 20 T cell receptor beta chains from one sample sequenced in a study of control samples from healthy donors and cancer patients. Here immunoSEQ multiplex PCR was the method, and the copy in TCRdb shows in-frame clones only, minus some. The top ten hold roughly 40% of the sample, which has 120,000 or so clones, 89% seen once. The source material was blood. These receptors came from a man over 45 in good health.

The genes are TRBV5-6 and TRBJ1-1; no definite D call. Germline V gives CDR1 SGHDT, CDR2 YYEEEE. The CDR3 is 11 amino acids. V was clipped by 4 bases and J by 10 bases, with 11 bases between them. Here the CDR3 reads CASSNLAGAFF. CDR3 in DNA: TGTGCCAGCAGCAACTTAGCGGGAGCTTTCTTT. Full variable domain (rest looked up from reference TRBV5-6 and TRBJ1-1): DAGVTQSPTHLIKTRGQQVTLRCSPKSGHDTVSWYQQALGQGPQFIFQYYEEEERQRGNFPDRFSGHQFPNYSSELNVNALLLGDSALYLCASSNLAGAFFGQGTRLTVV.

This clone occurred a few times. The rearrangement uses TRBV21-1 and TRBJ2-1; the DNA was not used to check the table's D call, TRBD1. TRBV21-1 is described as a pseudogene. The CDR3 loop spans 11 amino acids. The CDR3 region is CASSKGRGQFF. CDR3 coding DNA: TGTGCCAGCAGCAAAGGCAGGGGGCAGTTCTTC.

This clone was detected only once. Other nucleotide sequences from this sample produce the same CDR3. The chain recombines TRBV7-9 with TRBJ2-4; 7 nucleotides match TRBD1. V trimming: 1 base; J trimming: 6 bases; junction bases outside the gene matches: 15. The CDR3 contains 18 residues. Germline V CDR1 and CDR2: SEHNR, FQNEAQ (reference sequence). The CDR3 here is CASSLGKGGDRSRNIQYF. The CDR3 DNA is TGTGCCAGCAGCTTAGGGAAAGGGGGCGACAGGTCAAGAAACATTCAGTACTTC.

The V gene is TRBV5-1, the J gene TRBJ1-1; D might be TRBD1 (5 bases). The CDR3 extends over 15 amino acids. With 0 bases removed from V and 9 bases from J, the gap between germline ends came to 18 bases. The germline V gene encodes CDR1 SGHRS and CDR2 YFSETQ. CDR3 DNA sequence: TGCGCCAGCAGCTTGGAGCCGGGGGAAGCCCGTAAAGCTTTCTTT. Protein: CASSLEPGEARKAFF.

V usage is TRBV11-2 and J usage is TRBJ1-3; D is unclear. The CDR3 loop spans 12 amino acids. The ends were cut back, 4 bases at V and 2 bases at J, with 3 bases in the middle. The germline gives CDR1 SGHAT, CDR2 FQNNGV. As DNA, the CDR3 is TGTGCCAGCAGCTCTCCTGGAAACACCATATATTTT. Residues: CASSSPGNTIYF.

The rearrangement joins TRBV29-1 to TRBJ2-3; no clear D gene. Germline CDR1 and CDR2: SQVTM and ANQGSEA. This CDR3 has 13 amino acids. V lost 1 base and J 10 bases, leaving 15 bases between the germline ends. This chain's CDR3 is CSVEVSPREAQYF. As DNA, the CDR3 is TGCAGCGTTGAAGTGTCCCCCCGCGAGGCGCAGTATTTT.

The chain joins TRBV19 to TRBJ2-6, with TRBD1 as a possible D gene (6 bases). V lost 4 bases and J 1 base, leaving 17 bases between the germline ends. Germline CDR1 LNHDA, CDR2 SQIVND (reference sequence). The CDR3 spans 18 residues. CDR3 residues: CASSSPQGTLSGANVLTF. The CDR3 DNA reads as TGTGCCAGTAGTAGCCCACAGGGAACCCTATCTGGGGCCAACGTCCTGACTTTC.

The chain carries TRBV12-3 or TRBV12-4 and TRBJ1-1; D is perhaps TRBD1 (6 bases). The CDR3 runs 13 residues. Trimming left V 3 bases short and J 8 bases short, with 13 bases between. Written as DNA, the CDR3 is TGTGCCAGCAGTTTTTTAGGAGACAGGGAAGCTTTCTTT. It specifies CASSFLGDREAFF.

This clone appeared once. The chain couples TRBV6-2 or TRBV6-3 to TRBJ2-7; D may match TRBD1 or TRBD2 (5 bases each). Trimming left V 6 bases short and J 3 bases short, with 12 bases between. CDR3 size: 13 residues. Germline V gives CDR1 MNHEY, CDR2 SVGEGT. The CDR3 bases are TGTGCCAGCAGCCGGGACCATGTCTACGAGCAGTACTTC. Translating gives CASSRDHVYEQYF.

The V call is TRBV10-3, the J call TRBJ1-1; TRBD1 might be the D (5 bases). This CDR3 region has 15 residues. Per the germline V gene, CDR1 is ENHRY and CDR2 is SYGVKD. V lost 6 bases to trimming and J lost 4 bases, with 18 bases between them. The CDR3 nucleotides are TGTGCCATCAGACACCCCCTTGGGGGGAGCACTGAAGCTTTCTTT. Encoded protein: CAIRHPLGGSTEAFF.

This rearrangement joins TRBV10-3 to TRBJ1-2; D gene uncertain. Germline V gene data show CDR1 as ENHRY and CDR2 as SYGVKD. The CDR3 is made up of 14 amino acids. V was trimmed by 6 bases and J by 2 bases, leaving 13 bases between them. CDR3 bases: TGTGCCATCAGCCCCCCAAGTGGGAACTATGGCTACACCTTC. This encodes CAISPPSGNYGYTF.

A word on this clone: Mismatch with germline at one junction end may stem from a read error. The rearrangement uses TRBV3-1 (or the pseudogene TRBV3-2) and TRBJ1-5, with 8 bases lining up with TRBD1. The CDR3 runs to 14 residues. Germline V gene lookup returns CDR1 LGHDT and CDR2 YNNKEL (reference sequence). The CDR3 reads CVSSSDRGHQPQHF. CDR3 nucleotide sequence: TGTGTCAGCAGTTCCGACAGGGGCCATCAGCCCCAGCATTTT.

The genes are TRBV27 and TRBJ1-1; TRBD1 is a possible D gene (6 bases). The CDR3 is 14 amino acids. Per germline, CDR1 MNHEY and CDR2 SMNVEV (reference sequence). V was trimmed by 3 bases and J by 1 base, leaving 9 bases between them. For the CDR3, the DNA is TGTGCCAGCAGTTTCCAGGGGCAGAACACTGAAGCTTTCTTT. It yields the protein CASSFQGQNTEAFF.

The chain has TRBV27 and TRBJ1-4; perhaps TRBD1 as D (5 bases). Trimming left V 4 bases short and J 8 bases short, with 26 bases between. This CDR3 has 18 amino acids. Looked up from germline, CDR1 is MNHEY and CDR2 is SMNVEV (reference sequence). The CDR3, as DNA: TGTGCCAGCAGTTCCCTCGAAGGGACGGGGGTGATGCGGGAAAAACTGTTTTTT. This sequence encodes CASSSLEGTGVMREKLFF.

The chain recombines TRBV7-2 with TRBJ1-5; unclear D gene. V was clipped by 2 bases and J by 3 bases, with 11 bases between them. Germline lookup yields CDR1 SGHTA and CDR2 FQGNSA. This CDR3 contains 15 residues. In DNA form, the CDR3 reads TGTGCCAGCAGCTTAAATTGGACCCCCAATCAGCCCCAGCATTTT. As protein: CASSLNWTPNQPQHF.

This chain connects TRBV30 to TRBJ1-4; D not certain. The CDR3 has 15 amino acids. Germline V gives CDR1 GTSNPN, CDR2 SVGIG (reference sequence). The V and J ends lost 3 bases and 4 bases respectively, with 15 bases between them. Here the CDR3 DNA reads TGTGCCTGGAGCTTTGTTACCAGCAGTAATGAAAAACTGTTTTTT. Protein sequence: CAWSFVTSSNEKLFF. The full variable domain, its missing parts supplied by reference TRBV30 and TRBJ1-4, is SQTIHQWPATLVQPVGSPLSLECTVEGTSNPNLYWYRQAAGRGLQLLFYSVGIGQISSEVPQNLSASRPQDRQFILSSKKLLLSDSGFYLCAWSFVTSSNEKLFFGSGTQLSVL.

In this sample, this clone turned up once. The chain has TRBV5-4 and TRBJ2-5; tentative D call: TRBD1 (5 bases). The germline V and J ends were trimmed by 5 bases and 1 base, with 12 bases remaining between them. The CDR3 sequence is 14 residues long. Germline CDR1 and CDR2: SGHNT and YYREEE (reference sequence). CDR3 DNA sequence: TGTGCCAGCAGAACGACAGAATTCCAAGAGACCCAGTACTTC. It translates to CASRTTEFQETQYF.

The V gene is TRBV18, the J gene TRBJ1-5, with D possibly being TRBD1 (5 bases). V gave up 6 bases and J gave up 7 bases, with 13 bases separating them. This CDR3 comprises 13 residues. Per germline, CDR1 KGHSH and CDR2 LQKENI. CDR3 sequence (DNA): TGTGCCAGCTCTACCGACAGTGAGCAGCCCCAGCATTTT. As protein: CASSTDSEQPQHF.

The J gene is TRBJ1-1, the V gene TRBV7-2; D is perhaps TRBD1 (6 bases). CDR1 and CDR2 from the germline V gene are SGHTA and FQGNSA. The V end was cut by 1 base, the J end by 1 base, with 10 bases between. CDR3 length: 15 residues. The CDR3 DNA reads as TGTGCCAGCAGCTTAGTCGTGACAGGGAACACTGAAGCTTTCTTT. It yields the protein CASSLVVTGNTEAFF.

CDR3 region: CASSPGTGGAAQYF. The CDR3 nucleotides are TGTGCCAGCAGTCCCGGGACAGGGGGCGCGGCGCAGTATTTT. The chain is built from TRBV6-5 and TRBJ2-3; 12 positions match TRBD1. After removal of 5 bases from V and 10 bases from J, the junction contained 7 bases not matched to a gene. The CDR3 has 14 residues. Germline lookup yields CDR1 MNHEY and CDR2 SVGAGI.